This T cell receptor (beta chain) came from a study of PD-1 blockade in classical Hodgkin lymphoma. CDR1 SQVTM and CDR2 ANQGSEA come from the germline V gene. V gave up 1 base and J gave up 7 bases; unmatched junction bases: 17. This CDR3 has 18 residues. Concerning this clone itself: Its antigen is unidentified.

Following autologous stem cell transplantation, relapse occurred in every patient, and exposure to brentuximab vedotin varied. Clones were sequenced by immunoSEQ multiplex PCR, and TCRdb holds only the in-frame ones, with some missing. Here the sample spans over 70,000 clones, roughly 90% being singletons. Overall study results and limits: What caused the repertoire differences, perhaps disease activity or prior therapy, remains undefined.

The input for sequencing was peripheral blood mononuclear cells (PBMCs), taken at baseline. V is TRBV29-1 and J is TRBJ2-7, with TRBD1 matching 12 bases. This receptor was identified in a human donor with classical Hodgkin lymphoma. The CDR3 DNA follows: TGCAGCGTTGAAGGGCCGGGACAGGGGGCGAAAGGATCGTGGGAGCAGTACTTC. This gives the protein CSVEGPGQGAKGSWEQYF.